This is a list of T cell receptor beta chains from one sample in a study of T-cell reconstitution after alpha-beta-depleted transplantation in children. TCRdb processed the PCR reads anew with MiXCR; each CDR3 protein has one entry. The sample includes hundreds of thousands of distinct CDR3 sequences, 10% to 15% of them seen just once. The sample here was PBMCs, mostly from graft donor cells, taken 360 days after TCRalphabeta/CD19-depleted stem cell transplant. The source is a male patient younger than 18 who had a stem cell transplant for acute myeloid leukemia, so the T cells may come from the graft donor. Both conserved end residues are part of each CDR3. A D gene is named only where the DNA matches it firmly. Expanded clones are given a class, and other clones once, few, many or no size at all.

TRBJ2-5 TRBD2 few TRBV20-1 TGCAGTGCTAGAGATGATTGGCGGGGGGAGACCCAGTACTTC CSARDDWRGETQYF
TRBJ1-1 . . TRBV20-1 TGCAGTGCTAGTCAGCGGCGGGAAACTGAAGCTTTCTTT CSASQRRETEAFF
TRBJ2-7 TRBD2 many TRBV28 TGTGCCAGCAGTTTAGAGGGACTAGCGGGAACCTACGAGCAGTACTTC CASSLEGLAGTYEQYF
TRBJ2-3 TRBD2 few TRBV20-1 TGCAGTGCTAACCTAGCGGGAGGACACACAGATACGCAGTATTTT CSANLAGGHTDTQYF
TRBJ2-1 TRBD2 few TRBV19 TGTGCCAGTAGTATATTCGCTAGCGGGAGGGACAATGAGCAGTTCTTC CASSIFASGRDNEQFF
TRBJ2-6 TRBD1 few TRBV7-6 TGTGCCAGCAGCTTATATGAGACAGGGAGTGGGGCCAACGTCCTGACTTTC CASSLYETGSGANVLTF
TRBJ2-1 TRBD1 few TRBV12-3/TRBV12-4 TGTGCCAGCAGGCCCGGGCAGGGGGCACGAGGCAATGAGCAGTTCTTC CASRPGQGARGNEQFF
TRBJ2-7 TRBD2 many TRBV24-1 TGTGCCACCAGTGCCCCCACTAGCGGTGAGCAGGAGCAGTACTTC CATSAPTSGEQEQYF
TRBJ2-5 . many TRBV4-3 TGCGCCAGCAGCCGAACTAGACGCCAAGAGACCCAGTACTTC CASSRTRRQETQYF
TRBJ2-3 . few TRBV9 TGTGCCAGCAGCGTAGAGCTGCGCACAGATACGCAGTATTTT CASSVELRTDTQYF
TRBJ2-7 . few TRBV27 TGTGCCAGCAGTCGCACGGGACAGTTGGGGGGGTACGAGCAGTACTTC CASSRTGQLGGYEQYF
TRBJ2-7 . few TRBV5-1 TGCGCCAGCAGCTTGTCGTGGGACCCAGCGGAGGAGCAGTACTTC CASSLSWDPAEEQYF
TRBJ1-1 TRBD1 many TRBV9 TGTGCCAGCACCGGACCGGGACAGGGCAGGGAAGCTTTCTTT CASTGPGQGREAFF
TRBJ2-1 . few TRBV6-6 TGTGCCAGCAGTACCCTTAGCAATGAGCAGTTCTTC CASSTLSNEQFF
TRBJ2-4 TRBD2 many TRBV28 TGTGCCAGCAGTTTAATTGGGGAGGGACTAGCCAAAAACATTCAGTACTTC CASSLIGEGLAKNIQYF
TRBJ2-3 . many TRBV5-4 TGTGCCAGCAGCTTGAAAGGAACGTCAGATACGCAGTATTTT CASSLKGTSDTQYF
TRBJ2-5 . . TRBV7-3 TGTGCCAGCAGCTTCGTACCCTCCGACGCACTGGCGGGAGAGACCCAGTACTTC CASSFVPSDALAGETQYF